The 21 T cell receptor beta chains below all came from one sample that was sequenced in a study of response to subunit inactivated influenza vaccine. TCRdb reprocessed the RT-PCR reads with MiXCR, giving one entry per CDR3 protein. The sample records some 190,000 distinct CDR3 sequences, approximately 15% being singletons. Source: CD8+ T cells sorted from PBMCs, taken around 5 days after vaccination. These receptors were taken from a man aged 45-60 years who received an inactivated influenza vaccine.

This clonotype turned up a few times. J is TRBJ1-4 and V is TRBV7-8, with no clear D. CDR1 is SGHVS, CDR2 FQNEAQ, per germline. The CDR3 length is 14 residues. V shed 5 bases and J shed 0 bases, with 7 bases lying between them. This CDR3 reads CASSPQSTNEKLFF. The CDR3 nucleotides read TGTGCCAGCAGCCCTCAGTCAACTAATGAAAAACTGTTTTTT.

The V gene is TRBV5-1, the J gene TRBJ2-1, with D unclear. CDR1 is SGHRS and CDR2 is YFSETQ in the germline V gene. Trimming pared 0 bases from V and 13 bases from J, leaving 11 bases between. This CDR3 spans 12 amino acids. CDR3 DNA: TGCGCCAGCAGCTTGGACATAACACCTCAGTTCTTC. This encodes CASSLDITPQFF.

V is TRBV27 and J is TRBJ2-7; TRBD2 matches at 9 bases. The V and J ends lost 3 bases and 2 bases, in that order; junction bases with no gene match: 20. There are 20 residues in the CDR3. In germline, CDR1 is MNHEY, CDR2 SMNVEV (reference sequence). The CDR3 here is CASSFLTGTSLIVPPYEQYF. The CDR3 bases are TGTGCCAGCAGTTTCCTCACCGGGACTAGCCTAATAGTCCCTCCCTACGAGCAGTACTTC.

This clonotype was seen more than once but under ten times. The V and J genes are TRBV4-3 and TRBJ2-7; D remains ambiguous. The CDR3 has 14 amino acids. Germline-derived CDR1 and CDR2 are LGHNA and YSLEER. V dropped 0 bases and J dropped 3 bases, with 9 bases sitting between them. DNA for the CDR3: TGCGCCAGCAGCCAAGATACAGACCACTACGAGCAGTACTTC. This codes for CASSQDTDHYEQYF.

The J gene is TRBJ2-5, the V gene TRBV6-2 or TRBV6-3, with D hard to call. This CDR3 has 15 residues. Germline loops: CDR1 MNHEY, CDR2 SVGEGT. The V and J ends lost 0 bases and 4 bases respectively, with 12 bases between them. The CDR3 DNA is TGTGCCAGCAGTTACTCGTCCGACTTGCGAGAGACCCAGTACTTC. This encodes CASSYSSDLRETQYF.

This clonotype occurred a few times. The chain uses TRBV25-1 and TRBJ2-7; the D gene is possibly TRBD2 (6 bases). Germline assignment: CDR1 MGHDK and CDR2 SYGVNS. With 2 bases removed from V and 2 bases from J, the gap between germline ends came to 13 bases. CDR3 length: 15 amino acids. The CDR3 sequence is CASSEERVLPYEQYF. CDR3 in DNA: TGTGCCAGCAGTGAAGAGCGGGTTCTTCCCTACGAGCAGTACTTC.

This clonotype was seen more than once but under ten times. The chain uses TRBV4-3 and TRBJ2-7; D unclear. Germline-derived CDR1 and CDR2 are LGHNA and YSLEER. The CDR3 runs to 15 residues. Trimming shortened V by 0 bases and J by 1 base, and 10 bases separated the two germline ends. The CDR3 region is CASSQDREQSYEQYF. In nucleotides, the CDR3 is TGCGCCAGCAGCCAAGATAGGGAACAGTCCTACGAGCAGTACTTC.

For the CDR3, the DNA is TGCGCCAGCAGCTTAACTGGGGGCGAGGGAGAAGCTTTCTTT. Translated, it gives CASSLTGGEGEAFF. The chain links TRBV5-1 to TRBJ1-1, with D tentatively TRBD1 (6 bases). Germline lookup yields CDR1 SGHRS and CDR2 YFSETQ. V was cut by 2 bases and J by 8 bases, with 16 bases left in between. The CDR3 length is 14 residues.

The chain has TRBV5-1 and TRBJ1-1; TRBD1 is a possible D gene (5 bases). Germline V gene lookup returns CDR1 SGHRS and CDR2 YFSETQ. CDR3 length: 14 amino acids. Trimming left V 1 base short and J 4 bases short, with 11 bases between. Here the CDR3 reads CASSLRTGGTEAFF. Written as DNA, the CDR3 is TGCGCCAGCAGCTTGCGTACAGGCGGCACTGAAGCTTTCTTT.

This clonotype turned up a few times. This chain connects TRBV2 to TRBJ2-5; 10 positions agree with TRBD1. The germline V gene encodes CDR1 SNHLY and CDR2 FYNNEI. The CDR3 has 14 amino acids. V shed 7 bases and J 4 bases; nucleotides not matched to a gene: 6. For the CDR3, the DNA is TGTGCCAGCACCGGGACAGGGGCTAGAGAGACCCAGTACTTC. Its protein product is CASTGTGARETQYF.

The rearrangement joins TRBV11-2 to TRBJ2-7; 8 positions agree with TRBD2. Germline CDR1 SGHAT, CDR2 FQNNGV. The length of the CDR3 is 14 residues. The junction had 5 bases not matched to a gene; V was cut back by 5 bases and J by 2 bases. Here the CDR3 reads CASSPFSGAYEQYF. The CDR3 DNA sequence: TGTGCCAGCAGCCCCTTTAGCGGGGCCTACGAGCAGTACTTC.

This clonotype occurred a few times. V and J are TRBV5-1 and TRBJ2-7, with 9 bases fitting TRBD1. The CDR3 covers 16 residues. Germline V gives CDR1 SGHRS, CDR2 YFSETQ. Germline trimming cut 0 bases from V and 4 bases from J; bases unmatched to any gene: 8. Here the CDR3 reads CASSLGKPGQGYEQYF. The CDR3 DNA follows: TGCGCCAGCAGCTTGGGAAAACCGGGACAGGGTTACGAGCAGTACTTC.

The rearrangement joins TRBV12-3 or TRBV12-4 to TRBJ1-5; no definite D call. V lost 5 bases and J 0 bases, leaving 8 bases between the germline ends. This CDR3 is 14 amino acids long. Here the CDR3 reads CASSRQNSNQPQHF. The CDR3 nucleotides read TGTGCCAGCAGTCGACAAAATAGCAATCAGCCCCAGCATTTT.

The chain carries TRBV20-1 and TRBJ2-3; D is ambiguous. The CDR3 is made up of 15 amino acids. Trimming left V 6 bases short and J 2 bases short, with 18 bases between. Looked up from germline, CDR1 is DFQATT and CDR2 is SNEGSKA (reference sequence). The chain's CDR3 is CSAASSDQFTDTQYF. CDR3 nucleotides: TGCAGTGCGGCGAGTTCCGACCAGTTCACAGATACGCAGTATTTT.

In its sample, this clonotype was seen a few times. The CDR3 loop reads CASSFKATGDSDEQYF. CDR3 sequence (DNA): TGTGCCAGCAGCTTTAAAGCGACAGGGGATTCAGACGAGCAGTACTTC. This chain uses TRBV11-2 with TRBJ2-7; 8 positions agree with TRBD1. J gave up 5 bases and V 3 bases, and 12 bases lay outside the gene matches. The V gene's germline CDR1 is SGHAT and CDR2 FQNNGV. The CDR3 totals 16 residues.

The genes are TRBV7-9 and TRBJ1-1; D call uncertain. The CDR3 loop spans 15 amino acids. V lost 5 bases to trimming and J lost 2 bases, with 15 bases between them. Germline V CDR1 and CDR2: SEHNR, FQNEAQ (reference sequence). The chain's CDR3 is CASSLGVYPNTEAFF. CDR3 DNA: TGTGCCAGCAGCCTTGGGGTTTACCCCAACACTGAAGCTTTCTTT. Full variable domain (outside the CDR3, taken from reference TRBV7-9 and TRBJ1-1): DTGVSQNPRHKITKRGQNVTFRCDPISEHNRLYWYRQTLGQGPEFLTYFQNEAQLEKSRLLSDRFSAERPKGSFSTLEIQRTEQGDSAMYLCASSLGVYPNTEAFFGQGTRLTVV.

V is TRBV29-1 and J is TRBJ2-3, with D uncertain. Trimming took off 4 bases at V and 5 bases at J, with 16 bases between the two ends. CDR3 length: 14 amino acids. The V gene's germline CDR1 is SQVTM and CDR2 ANQGSEA. CDR3 in amino acids: CSVGRKRPQDTQYF. CDR3 DNA: TGCAGCGTTGGGCGTAAGCGCCCCCAAGATACGCAGTATTTT.

This clonotype was picked up a small number of times. This chain joins TRBV12-3 or TRBV12-4 and TRBJ1-5; TRBD1 aligns across 8 bases. With V trimmed by 4 bases and J by 2 bases, 4 bases remained unmatched. The CDR3 is 15 amino acids. This chain's CDR3 is CASSYTDRGNQPQHF. In nucleotides, the CDR3 is TGTGCCAGCAGTTACACGGACAGGGGCAATCAGCCCCAGCATTTT.

This clonotype was seen many times. The rearrangement links TRBV12-3 or TRBV12-4 to TRBJ2-3; unclear D gene. CDR3 length: 13 residues. Trimming pared 5 bases from V and 3 bases from J, leaving 9 bases between. CDR3 bases: TGTGCCAGCAGTCCCCCCTCTACAGATACGCAGTATTTT. Its protein product is CASSPPSTDTQYF.

This clonotype turned up a few times. The J gene is TRBJ2-7, the V gene TRBV12-3 or TRBV12-4; D may be TRBD1 or TRBD2 (6 bases each). This CDR3 comprises 14 residues. The ends were cut back, 3 bases at V and 4 bases at J, with 13 bases in the middle. This CDR3 is CASSFGGPTYEQYF. The DNA of the CDR3 is TGTGCCAGCAGTTTTGGGGGGCCCACTTACGAGCAGTACTTC.

In DNA, the CDR3 is TGTGCCACCAGCAGAGGAGGGGGCCCCGCCAACGAGCAGTACTTC. This sequence encodes CATSRGGGPANEQYF. The chain uses TRBV15 and TRBJ2-7, with 7 nucleotides matching TRBD1. The V and J ends lost 1 base and 5 bases, in that order; junction bases with no gene match: 8. From germline, CDR1 is LNHNV and CDR2 YYDKDF (reference sequence). The CDR3 totals 15 residues.